The sequence of this TCR beta chain was determined in a study of brain T cells in children with intractable seizures. General study results and limits: Only CDR3 sequence similarity suggested viral specificity, without known HCMV serostatus.

Method: immunoSEQ multiplex PCR; TCRdb's copy keeps in-frame clones and lacks some. The sample has 80,000 or so clones, approximately 90% seen once. Turning to this clone: Its antigen is still unknown.

The germline CDR1 and CDR2 sequences are KGHSH and LQKENI. The CDR3 has 13 amino acids. Deletions cut 3 bases from V and 2 bases from J, with 4 bases between. Surgery cases with the highest brain T cell transcript signatures were chosen for sequencing. Before surgery, patients took at least one anti-epileptic drug. The chain recombines TRBV18 with TRBJ2-2; D remains unclear. The sequenced sample was peripheral blood, obtained at surgery. This TCR was sampled from a girl aged 2 to 9 with Rasmussen encephalitis and intractable seizures. DNA for the CDR3: TGTGCCAGCTCACCTCTCAACACCGGGGAGCTGTTTTTT. It is translated as CASSPLNTGELFF.